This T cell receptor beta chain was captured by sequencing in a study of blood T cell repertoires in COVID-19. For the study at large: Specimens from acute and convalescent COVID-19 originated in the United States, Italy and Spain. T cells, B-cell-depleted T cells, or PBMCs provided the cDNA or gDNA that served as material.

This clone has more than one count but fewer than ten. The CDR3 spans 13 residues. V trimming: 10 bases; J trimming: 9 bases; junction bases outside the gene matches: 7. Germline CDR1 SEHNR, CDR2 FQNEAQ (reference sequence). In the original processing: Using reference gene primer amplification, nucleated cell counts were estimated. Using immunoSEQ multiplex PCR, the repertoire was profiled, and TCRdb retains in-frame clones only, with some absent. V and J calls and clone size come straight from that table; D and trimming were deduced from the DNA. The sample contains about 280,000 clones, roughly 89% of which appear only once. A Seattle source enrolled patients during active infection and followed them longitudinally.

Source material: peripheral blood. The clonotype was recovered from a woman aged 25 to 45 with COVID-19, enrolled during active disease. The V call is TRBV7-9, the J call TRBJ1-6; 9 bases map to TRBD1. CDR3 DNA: TGTGCCATCCGGACAGGGGACATTTCACCCCTCCACTTT. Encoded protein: CAIRTGDISPLHF.